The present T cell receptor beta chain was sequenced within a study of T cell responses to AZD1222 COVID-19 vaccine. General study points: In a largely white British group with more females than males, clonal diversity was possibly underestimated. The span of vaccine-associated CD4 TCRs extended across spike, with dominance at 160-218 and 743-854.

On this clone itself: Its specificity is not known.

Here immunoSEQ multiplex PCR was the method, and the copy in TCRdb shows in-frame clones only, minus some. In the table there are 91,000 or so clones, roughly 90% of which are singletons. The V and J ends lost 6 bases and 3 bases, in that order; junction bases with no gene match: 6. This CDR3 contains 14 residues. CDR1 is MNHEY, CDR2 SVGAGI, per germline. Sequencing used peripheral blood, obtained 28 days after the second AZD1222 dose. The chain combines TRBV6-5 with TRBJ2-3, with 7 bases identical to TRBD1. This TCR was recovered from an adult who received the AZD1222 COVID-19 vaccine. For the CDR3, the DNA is TGTGCCAGCAGCCCCGCGACAGGGACAGATACGCAGTATTTT. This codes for CASSPATGTDTQYF.